Shown below are 31 T cell receptor beta chains from a single sample sequenced in a study of blood T cell repertoires in COVID-19. Libraries were prepared by immunoSEQ multiplex PCR; TCRdb keeps only in-frame clonotypes and omits some of them. Among roughly 300,000 clones listed, about 85% were seen once. The sequenced sample consisted of PBMCs or T cells enriched from blood (not recorded which). These receptors were taken from a woman aged 25 to 45 who had recovered from COVID-19.

CDR3 coding DNA: TGTGCCAGCTCCCGGGGGGCCACAAACTATGGCTACACCTTC. As protein: CASSRGATNYGYTF. The V call is TRBV11-2, the J call TRBJ1-2; tentative D call: TRBD1 (6 bases). The CDR3 spans 14 residues. Germline assignment: CDR1 SGHAT and CDR2 FQNNGV. Trimming pared 8 bases from V and 2 bases from J, leaving 15 bases between.

The chain recombines TRBV29-1 with TRBJ1-5; TRBD1 matches at 7 bases. The CDR3 sequence is 15 residues long. The J segment lost 0 bases and the V segment lost 5 bases, leaving 7 bases of the junction unmatched. The germline gives CDR1 SQVTM, CDR2 ANQGSEA. The CDR3, as DNA: TGCAGCGTTACCGAGACAGGGACTAGCAATCAGCCCCAGCATTTT. The encoded protein is CSVTETGTSNQPQHF.

The chain couples TRBV7-2 to TRBJ1-3, with a weak D call TRBD1 (5 bases). CDR3 length: 16 amino acids. Deletions cut 4 bases from V and 3 bases from J, with 16 bases between. Germline CDR1 and CDR2: SGHTA and FQGNSA. In DNA, the CDR3 is TGTGCCAGCAGCTCTACGGGGGTAGGCTATGGAAACACCATATATTTT. Its translation is CASSSTGVGYGNTIYF.

This clone was detected once. The rearrangement joins TRBV6-1 to TRBJ2-7; 10 nucleotides line up with TRBD2. Per the germline V gene, CDR1 is MNHNS and CDR2 is SASEGT. The V gene end was trimmed by 5 bases and the J gene end by 2 bases; junction bases not matched to a gene: 6. The CDR3 loop spans 15 amino acids. CDR3 sequence (DNA): TGTGCCAGCAGTTCAACTAGCGGGGTGCCCTACGAGCAGTACTTC. This gives the protein CASSSTSGVPYEQYF.

J is TRBJ2-1 and V is TRBV29-1; 9 nucleotides match TRBD2. The germline V gene encodes CDR1 SQVTM and CDR2 ANQGSEA. Trimming cost V 4 bases and J 3 bases; bases outside gene matches: 1. This CDR3 spans 13 amino acids. DNA of the CDR3: TGCAGCGTTGGCGGGGGGGGCTACAATGAGCAGTTCTTC. Protein sequence: CSVGGGGYNEQFF.

This rearrangement joins TRBV5-1 to TRBJ2-4; tentatively, D is TRBD2 (6 bases). Germline V gene sequence: CDR1 SGHRS, CDR2 YFSETQ. There are 15 residues in the CDR3. The V end lost 3 bases, the J end lost 0 bases, and 10 bases lay between the germline ends. CDR3 region: CASSSGVLAKNIQYF. The CDR3 DNA sequence: TGCGCCAGCAGCTCGGGGGTCCTAGCCAAAAACATTCAGTACTTC.

The V call is TRBV30, the J call TRBJ1-6, with TRBD1 as a possible D gene (6 bases). The CDR3 spans 14 residues. The germline gives CDR1 GTSNPN, CDR2 SVGIG (reference sequence). Deletions cut 4 bases from V and 7 bases from J, with 14 bases between. Here the CDR3 DNA reads TGTGCCTGGATCCCCGAAAGGGGGAATTCACCCCTCCACTTT. This encodes CAWIPERGNSPLHF.

The gene calls are TRBV5-1 and TRBJ1-4, with a tentative D call TRBD1 (6 bases). CDR1 is SGHRS, CDR2 YFSETQ, per germline. The CDR3 is 15 residues long. With 4 bases removed from V and 8 bases from J, the gap between germline ends came to 18 bases. The CDR3 nucleotides are TGCGCCAGCAGCCCAATGGACAGAGAAGAGGAAAAACTGTTTTTT. Its translation: CASSPMDREEEKLFF.

The sample holds a few counts of this clone. This sequence joins TRBV19 and TRBJ2-2; a possible D gene is TRBD2 (5 bases). Germline lookup yields CDR1 LNHDA and CDR2 SQIVND (reference sequence). The V gene lost 7 bases and the J gene lost 0 bases, with 12 bases spanning the gap. The CDR3 spans 15 residues. The CDR3 nucleotides are TGTGCCAGTATGAGGAGCGGCACGAACACCGGGGAGCTGTTTTTT. Its translation is CASMRSGTNTGELFF. The whole variable domain, filled in from reference TRBV19 and TRBJ2-2, reads DGGITQSPKYLFRKEGQNVTLSCEQNLNHDAMYWYRQDPGQGLRLIYYSQIVNDFQKGDIAEGYSVSREKKESFPLTVTSAQKNPTAFYLCASMRSGTNTGELFFGEGSRLTVL.

This chain joins TRBV10-3 and TRBJ2-7; 7 bases fit TRBD1. V was pared by 6 bases and J by 3 bases, with 11 bases of the junction left unmatched. Germline assignment: CDR1 ENHRY and CDR2 SYGVKD. The CDR3 length is 15 residues. The DNA of the CDR3 is TGTGCCATCAGCAACGGGACAGCTGTTATCTACGAGCAGTACTTC. It translates to CAISNGTAVIYEQYF.

The V call is TRBV6-1, the J call TRBJ1-6, with D possibly TRBD1 on 6 matching bases. Trimming left V 0 bases short and J 9 bases short, with 12 bases between. Germline V gives CDR1 MNHNS, CDR2 SASEGT. The CDR3 consists of 15 residues. The CDR3, as DNA: TGTGCCAGCAGTGAAGCGTCCCAAGGGGGTTCACCCCTCCACTTT. It codes for CASSEASQGGSPLHF.

The rearrangement uses TRBV19 and TRBJ2-7; D is undetermined. CDR3 length: 14 residues. Trimming left V 1 base short and J 2 bases short, with 9 bases between. CDR1 is LNHDA and CDR2 is SQIVND in the germline V gene (reference sequence). The CDR3 here is CASSIAVAAYEQYF. As DNA, the CDR3 is TGTGCCAGTAGTATAGCCGTGGCCGCCTACGAGCAGTACTTC.

This clone was counted many times. The rearrangement joins TRBV5-1 to TRBJ2-5; TRBD2 matches at 12 bases. With V trimmed by 6 bases and J by 4 bases, 10 bases remained unmatched. The CDR3 totals 16 residues. Germline CDR1 SGHRS, CDR2 YFSETQ. The CDR3: CASTSGGLAGRETQYF. The CDR3, as DNA: TGCGCCAGCACATCGGGAGGACTAGCGGGGCGAGAGACCCAGTACTTC.

V and J are TRBV6-1 and TRBJ2-7; tentative D call: TRBD2 (6 bases). The V gene lost 3 bases and the J gene lost 3 bases, with 18 bases spanning the gap. Germline CDR1 MNHNS, CDR2 SASEGT. The CDR3 is 16 amino acids. CDR3 region: CASSDLGSLADYEQYF. CDR3 coding DNA: TGTGCCAGCAGTGACCTCGGGTCACTAGCCGACTACGAGCAGTACTTC.

The chain carries TRBV2 and TRBJ1-2; a possible D gene is TRBD1 (6 bases). The CDR3 has 14 residues. Between the trimmed V and J ends, which lost 5 bases and 5 bases, there was a span of 15 bases. Germline CDR1 SNHLY, CDR2 FYNNEI. CDR3 in DNA: TGTGCCAGCAGTAACAGGGACGGATTATATGGCTACACCTTC. This sequence encodes CASSNRDGLYGYTF.

This chain joins TRBV30 and TRBJ1-2; no clear D gene. Trimming cost V 0 bases and J 5 bases, with 7 bases left between them. The CDR3 is 12 amino acids. Germline CDR1 reads GTSNPN; CDR2 reads SVGIG (reference sequence). CDR3 in DNA: TGTGCCTGGAGTGTACAGTCTTATGGCTACACCTTC. Translating gives CAWSVQSYGYTF.

The chain couples TRBV5-1 to TRBJ1-2; 8 bases line up with TRBD1. V gave up 4 bases and J gave up 8 bases; unmatched junction bases: 10. Looked up from germline, CDR1 is SGHRS and CDR2 is YFSETQ. The CDR3 has 14 amino acids. The CDR3 here is CASSPGQGSSGYTF. CDR3 nucleotide sequence: TGCGCCAGCAGCCCCGGACAGGGATCCTCGGGCTACACCTTC.

Worth noting for this clone: Other DNA sequences from this sample encode an identical CDR3 as well. The genes are TRBV5-5 and TRBJ2-1, with 7 bases that match TRBD2. Germline lookup yields CDR1 SGHKS and CDR2 YYEKEE (reference sequence). V was pared by 4 bases and J by 4 bases, with 2 bases of the junction left unmatched. The CDR3 has 13 amino acids. CDR3 in amino acids: CASSAGGYNEQFF. The CDR3 DNA reads as TGTGCCAGCAGCGCCGGGGGGTACAATGAGCAGTTCTTC.

The rearrangement links TRBV4-3 to TRBJ1-2, with 7 bases fitting TRBD1. Germline CDR1 reads LGHNA; CDR2 reads YSLEER. Trimming cost V 1 base and J 3 bases; bases outside gene matches: 5. The CDR3 sequence is 15 residues long. The CDR3 bases are TGCGCCAGCAGCCAAGGTCCAGGGGGTGACTATGGCTACACCTTC. Translating gives CASSQGPGGDYGYTF.

The chain employs TRBV7-9 and TRBJ1-2; no firm D call. The CDR3 is 13 residues long. Germline CDR1 SEHNR, CDR2 FQNEAQ (reference sequence). With 4 bases removed from V and 4 bases from J, the gap between germline ends came to 10 bases. The CDR3 loop reads CASSSPGFYGYTF. DNA for the CDR3: TGTGCCAGCAGCTCACCAGGATTCTATGGCTACACCTTC. Based on the CDR3 plus reference TRBV7-9 and TRBJ1-2, the full variable domain is DTGVSQNPRHKITKRGQNVTFRCDPISEHNRLYWYRQTLGQGPEFLTYFQNEAQLEKSRLLSDRFSAERPKGSFSTLEIQRTEQGDSAMYLCASSSPGFYGYTFGSGTRLTVV.

The chain links TRBV6-5 to TRBJ1-2; TRBD1 aligns across 12 bases. The CDR3 length is 14 residues. V lost 2 bases and J lost 7; bases outside the gene matches: 2. Looked up from germline, CDR1 is MNHEY and CDR2 is SVGAGI. The CDR3 protein is CASSYGTGGSGYTF. The CDR3, as DNA: TGTGCCAGCAGTTACGGGACAGGGGGCTCTGGCTACACCTTC.

The rearrangement joins TRBV5-1 to TRBJ2-7; unclear D gene. In germline, CDR1 is SGHRS, CDR2 YFSETQ. The V end lost 1 base, the J end lost 0 bases, and 8 bases lay between the germline ends. The length of the CDR3 is 14 residues. The CDR3 nucleotides are TGCGCCAGCAGCTTGTCCCGCAGCTCCTACGAGCAGTACTTC. Amino acid sequence: CASSLSRSSYEQYF.

The genes are TRBV27 and TRBJ1-3; 8 nucleotides align to TRBD1. CDR1 is MNHEY, CDR2 SMNVEV, per germline (reference sequence). This CDR3 comprises 19 residues. V was clipped by 5 bases and J by 0 bases; unmatched bases: 15. CDR3 residues: CASSPQGVPSVSSGNTIYF. The CDR3 DNA sequence: TGTGCCAGCAGTCCACAGGGGGTACCCTCCGTTAGCTCTGGAAACACCATATATTTT.

This chain connects TRBV5-4 to TRBJ2-5; TRBD2 matches at 8 bases. Germline V CDR1 and CDR2: SGHNT, YYREEE (reference sequence). The length of the CDR3 is 17 residues. V shed 4 bases and J 5 bases; nucleotides not matched to a gene: 16. CDR3 loop: CASSPGTRVDTGETQYF. For the CDR3, the DNA is TGTGCCAGCAGCCCCGGGACTAGAGTCGATACCGGGGAGACCCAGTACTTC.

The chain carries TRBV9 and TRBJ2-2; possibly TRBD1 for D (5 bases). Trimming pared 4 bases from V and 4 bases from J, leaving 11 bases between. The CDR3 is 14 amino acids. Germline V gene lookup returns CDR1 SGDLS and CDR2 YYNGEE. In DNA, the CDR3 is TGTGCCAGCAGCCCCCAAGACAGCACCGGGGAGCTGTTTTTT. This translates into CASSPQDSTGELFF.

A few counts support this clone. The chain couples TRBV5-8 to TRBJ2-3; 10 bases align to TRBD1. V dropped 2 bases and J dropped 5; count of bases not matched to a gene: 2. This CDR3 comprises 14 residues. CDR1 and CDR2 (germline): SGHTS, YDEGEE. CDR3 protein: CASSLGQGGDTQYF. The CDR3 coding sequence is TGTGCCAGCAGCTTAGGACAGGGGGGAGATACGCAGTATTTT.

This rearrangement joins TRBV7-9 to TRBJ1-2; D unresolved. The CDR3 length is 15 residues. V gave up 2 bases and J gave up 8 bases, with 18 bases separating them. In germline, CDR1 is SEHNR, CDR2 FQNEAQ (reference sequence). The CDR3: CASSLFEGKEKGYTF. In nucleotides, the CDR3 is TGTGCCAGCAGCTTATTTGAGGGTAAAGAGAAGGGCTACACCTTC.

The chain carries TRBV16 and TRBJ1-3, with D perhaps TRBD1 (6 bases). The length of the CDR3 is 12 residues. Germline CDR1 and CDR2: KGHSY and FQNENV. V shed 2 bases and J shed 15 bases, with 14 bases lying between them. This CDR3 is CASSQGIRQEYF. DNA of the CDR3: TGTGCCAGCAGCCAAGGTATTCGACAGGAATATTTT.

Comments on this clone: Other DNA sequences in this sample translate to the same CDR3. The J gene is TRBJ1-1, the V gene TRBV19; TRBD1 matches 12 bases. Germline V gene sequence: CDR1 LNHDA, CDR2 SQIVND (reference sequence). The CDR3 length is 14 residues. With V trimmed by 5 bases and J by 6 bases, 4 bases remained unmatched. The CDR3 loop is CASSPGQGAAEAFF. The CDR3 DNA reads TGTGCCAGTAGTCCGGGACAGGGGGCCGCTGAAGCTTTCTTT. The variable domain in full, with the rest retrieved from reference TRBV19 and TRBJ1-1, is DGGITQSPKYLFRKEGQNVTLSCEQNLNHDAMYWYRQDPGQGLRLIYYSQIVNDFQKGDIAEGYSVSREKKESFPLTVTSAQKNPTAFYLCASSPGQGAAEAFFGQGTRLTVV.

This chain joins TRBV7-9 and TRBJ1-1, with TRBD1 matching over 10 bases. This CDR3 is 14 amino acids long. Germline values: CDR1 SEHNR, CDR2 FQNEAQ (reference sequence). Unmatched junction bases numbered 6, after V lost 7 bases and J lost 4 bases. The CDR3 here is CASKGGTGVTEAFF. The CDR3 coding sequence is TGTGCCAGCAAGGGGGGGACAGGGGTCACTGAAGCTTTCTTT.

The gene calls are TRBV19 and TRBJ1-2, with 7 bases that match TRBD1. The trim removed 4 bases at V and 0 bases at J, leaving 5 bases unmatched. This CDR3 comprises 15 residues. Germline V gene sequence: CDR1 LNHDA, CDR2 SQIVND (reference sequence). CDR3 bases: TGTGCCAGTAGTAAAGGGGGCACCGCTAACTATGGCTACACCTTC. Encoded protein: CASSKGGTANYGYTF.